One and the same sample provided the 24 T cell receptor beta chains below, sequenced in a study of Graves' ophthalmopathy and Graves' hyperthyroidism. The study amplified TCR beta CDR3 regions using RNA transcripts. First-round RT-PCR employed HTBI primers, with a second-round multiplex PCR after it. TCRdb used MiXCR to reprocess the multiplex PCR reads, holding one entry per CDR3 protein. The data hold about 210,000 distinct CDR3 sequences, with around 30% observed a single time. Sequenced input: peripheral blood. The receptor source for this set is a man aged 45 to 65 with Graves' ophthalmopathy.

The chain recombines TRBV28 with TRBJ1-2; a weak D match, TRBD1 (5 bases). Germline CDR1 is MDHEN and CDR2 is SYDVKM. CDR3 length: 16 amino acids. Trimming pared 4 bases from V and 0 bases from J, leaving 15 bases between. CDR3 in DNA: TGTGCCAGCAGTTCCTACCGGGACGCGCCTAACTATGGCTACACCTTC. This sequence encodes CASSSYRDAPNYGYTF.

This clonotype was detected ten times or more. J is TRBJ1-1 and V is TRBV20-1; the D gene is possibly TRBD1 (6 bases). CDR3 size: 15 residues. Per germline, CDR1 DFQATT and CDR2 SNEGSKA (reference sequence). V dropped 0 bases and J dropped 0 bases, with 11 bases sitting between them. The CDR3 reads CSARDVRQVNTEAFF. The CDR3 coding sequence is TGCAGTGCTAGAGATGTCCGACAGGTGAACACTGAAGCTTTCTTT.

This clonotype was observed at least ten times. The chain is built from TRBV5-1 and TRBJ1-1; TRBD1 matches 7 bases. CDR1 SGHRS and CDR2 YFSETQ come from the germline V gene. V lost 1 base, J lost 1 base, and 13 bases stayed unmatched. This CDR3 contains 18 residues. For the CDR3, the DNA is TGCGCCAGCAGCTTGCTCCTAGGGGGGGGACAGCGGAACACTGAAGCTTTCTTT. Residues: CASSLLLGGGQRNTEAFF.

This clonotype has ten or more counts. The chain joins TRBV6-1 to TRBJ2-7; D not certain. The ends were cut back, 6 bases at V and 3 bases at J, with 12 bases in the middle. The CDR3 totals 13 residues. The V gene's germline CDR1 is MNHNS and CDR2 SASEGT. The CDR3 region has the DNA TGTGCCAGCAGGGACCCTCGTGGCTACGAGCAGTACTTC. Residues: CASRDPRGYEQYF.

This clonotype was picked up one time. This rearrangement joins TRBV12-3 or TRBV12-4 to TRBJ2-7; 11 bases agree with TRBD2. The V gene end was trimmed by 6 bases and the J gene end by 3 bases; junction bases not matched to a gene: 7. This CDR3 contains 15 residues. As DNA, the CDR3 is TGTGCCAGCAGCCCCACTAGCGGGAGTGTCTACGAGCAGTACTTC. Translation: CASSPTSGSVYEQYF.

In this sample, this clonotype turned up many times. This chain's CDR3 is CASSFRLEQYF. Written as DNA, the CDR3 is TGTGCCAGCAGTTTTAGGTTGGAGCAGTACTTC. V is TRBV12-3 or TRBV12-4 and J is TRBJ2-7; D is unclear. The germline V and J ends were trimmed by 3 bases and 7 bases, with 7 bases remaining between them. This CDR3 has 11 residues.

This clonotype has just a few counts. V is TRBV6-2 or TRBV6-3 and J is TRBJ2-7; the D gene is possibly TRBD1 (5 bases). Germline V gene sequence: CDR1 MNHEY, CDR2 SVGEGT. Trimming cost V 8 bases and J 3 bases, with 8 bases left between them. The CDR3 runs 11 residues. The DNA of the CDR3 is TGTGCCAGCTGGGGCCACTACGAGCAGTACTTC. This gives the protein CASWGHYEQYF.

This clonotype was recorded at least ten times. This chain uses TRBV19 with TRBJ2-2, with D hard to call. The CDR3 is 14 residues long. Germline V gene data show CDR1 as LNHDA and CDR2 as SQIVND (reference sequence). V was trimmed by 4 bases and J by 3 bases, leaving 9 bases between them. CDR3 DNA sequence: TGTGCCAGTAGTACTGTGCCGGACACCGGGGAGCTGTTTTTT. Its translation is CASSTVPDTGELFF.

In this sample, this clonotype turned up many times. This sequence joins TRBV12-3 or TRBV12-4 and TRBJ1-1; D ambiguous. Trimming cost V 6 bases and J 6 bases, with 14 bases left between them. This CDR3 has 13 amino acids. CDR3: CASSLDGVSEAFF. The CDR3 nucleotides are TGTGCCAGCAGCCTTGACGGCGTTTCTGAAGCTTTCTTT.

This clonotype has a count of ten or more. The chain is built from TRBV6-1 and TRBJ1-1; D is undetermined. From germline, CDR1 is MNHNS and CDR2 SASEGT. The CDR3 sequence is 15 residues long. V lost 1 base, J lost 1 base, and 10 bases lay in between. DNA for the CDR3: TGTGCCAGCAGTGAAGGCTTGTGGGAGAACACTGAAGCTTTCTTT. This encodes CASSEGLWENTEAFF.

This clonotype was detected many times. The genes are TRBV6-1 and TRBJ1-5, with 7 bases lining up with TRBD1. In germline, CDR1 is MNHNS, CDR2 SASEGT. This CDR3 region has 16 residues. V lost 4 bases, J lost 4 bases, and 10 bases stayed unmatched. The CDR3: CASSAEGTASNQPQHF. The CDR3, as DNA: TGTGCCAGCAGTGCAGAGGGGACAGCCAGTAATCAGCCCCAGCATTTT.

The table lists this clonotype with many counts. This chain uses TRBV14 with TRBJ2-7, with D perhaps TRBD1 (5 bases). The CDR3 is made up of 14 amino acids. Deletions cut 0 bases from V and 3 bases from J, with 9 bases between. CDR1 and CDR2 (germline): SGHDN, FVKESK. CDR3 region: CASSQEDSFYEQYF. The CDR3 DNA reads as TGTGCCAGCAGCCAAGAAGACAGTTTCTACGAGCAGTACTTC. The whole variable domain, remainder taken from reference TRBV14 and TRBJ2-7, is EAGVTQFPSHSVIEKGQTVTLRCDPISGHDNLYWYRRVMGKEIKFLLHFVKESKQDESGMPNNRFLAERTGGTYSTLKVQPAELEDSGVYFCASSQEDSFYEQYFGPGTRLTVT.

This clonotype came up many times. The rearrangement links TRBV6-5 to TRBJ1-2, with a weak D call TRBD1 (5 bases). Trimming cost V 4 bases and J 12 bases, with 15 bases left between them. Germline assignment: CDR1 MNHEY and CDR2 SVGAGI. The CDR3 contains 12 residues. CDR3 sequence reads: CASSSRAGMDTF. Written as DNA, the CDR3 is TGTGCCAGCAGTTCCCGGGCAGGGATGGACACCTTC.

This clonotype was observed many times. This chain links TRBV29-1 with TRBJ2-5; TRBD1 might be the D (6 bases). Trimming took off 7 bases at V and 6 bases at J, with 21 bases between the two ends. The CDR3 loop spans 14 amino acids. Germline V CDR1 and CDR2: SQVTM, ANQGSEA. In DNA, the CDR3 is TGCAGCGCGGACAGTAGGGGCAATTCAAAGACCCAGTACTTC. Translation: CSADSRGNSKTQYF.

The chain joins TRBV6-1 to TRBJ1-1; no definite D call. The CDR3 has 15 residues. The germline gives CDR1 MNHNS, CDR2 SASEGT. With 5 bases removed from V and 1 base from J, the gap between germline ends came to 14 bases. The CDR3 nucleotides are TGTGCCAGCAGTACCCCAGCGGACCCGAACACTGAAGCTTTCTTT. Its protein product is CASSTPADPNTEAFF.

This clonotype has at least ten counts. The V and J genes are TRBV25-1 and TRBJ1-1; D is perhaps TRBD1 (5 bases). CDR3 length equals 12 residues. V was clipped by 11 bases and J by 4 bases, with 14 bases between them. The V gene's germline CDR1 is MGHDK and CDR2 SYGVNS. CDR3 nucleotides: TGTGCCGGGGCTATACTCTCCACTGAAGCTTTCTTT. This sequence encodes CAGAILSTEAFF. Filled out from reference TRBV25-1 and TRBJ1-1, the complete variable domain reads EADIYQTPRYLVIGTGKKITLECSQTMGHDKMYWYQQDPGMELHLIHYSYGVNSTEKGDLSSESTVSRIRTEHFPLTLESARPSHTSQYLCAGAILSTEAFFGQGTRLTVV.

In this sample, this clonotype turned up once. The CDR3 DNA sequence: TGTGCCAGCAGCCAAGAAGGCCGGGGCTATGGCTACACCTTC. As protein: CASSQEGRGYGYTF. The chain links TRBV12-3 or TRBV12-4 to TRBJ1-2; D gene unclear. This CDR3 contains 14 residues. The V end was cut by 6 bases, the J end by 4 bases, with 15 bases between.

At least ten counts were recorded for this clonotype. The rearrangement uses TRBV6-5 and TRBJ2-4; 7 bases are shared with TRBD1. The germline V gene encodes CDR1 MNHEY and CDR2 SVGAGI. The trim removed 2 bases at V and 0 bases at J, leaving 1 base unmatched. This CDR3 has 15 amino acids. The chain's CDR3 is CASSYGTEAKNIQYF. In DNA form, the CDR3 reads TGTGCCAGCAGTTACGGGACAGAAGCCAAAAACATTCAGTACTTC.

This clonotype was counted many times. The chain couples TRBV30 to TRBJ2-5; D remains ambiguous. Per germline, CDR1 GTSNPN and CDR2 SVGIG (reference sequence). The CDR3 length is 16 residues. V shed 0 bases and J shed 4 bases, with 18 bases lying between them. The CDR3, as DNA: TGTGCCTGGAGTGTATATGACGGAGCCTTACGAGAGACCCAGTACTTC. It codes for CAWSVYDGALRETQYF. Complete variable domain (other parts from reference TRBV30 and TRBJ2-5): SQTIHQWPATLVQPVGSPLSLECTVEGTSNPNLYWYRQAAGRGLQLLFYSVGIGQISSEVPQNLSASRPQDRQFILSSKKLLLSDSGFYLCAWSVYDGALRETQYFGPGTRLLVL.

V and J are TRBV6-2 or TRBV6-3 and TRBJ2-5; 10 bases are a match to TRBD2. Looked up from germline, CDR1 is MNHEY and CDR2 is SVGEGT. This CDR3 spans 16 amino acids. J gave up 5 bases and V 5 bases, and 11 bases lay outside the gene matches. The CDR3 bases are TGTGCCAGCAGTCCACTAGCGGGACGGGCCGGGGAGACCCAGTACTTC. It translates to CASSPLAGRAGETQYF.

The sample holds many counts of this clonotype. V gene TRBV11-2 combines with J gene TRBJ2-7; tentatively, D is TRBD1 (7 bases). V gave up 6 bases and J gave up 3 bases, with 15 bases separating them. The CDR3 is 14 amino acids. Germline loops: CDR1 SGHAT, CDR2 FQNNGV. For the CDR3, the DNA is TGTGCCAGCAGGGGGGGACAGACTTACTACGAGCAGTACTTC. Protein sequence: CASRGGQTYYEQYF.

This clonotype was observed at least ten times. The chain has TRBV11-2 and TRBJ2-7; TRBD1 is a possible D gene (6 bases). Germline V gene sequence: CDR1 SGHAT, CDR2 FQNNGV. This CDR3 region has 14 residues. Trimming took off 3 bases at V and 3 bases at J, with 12 bases between the two ends. CDR3 region: CASSFGGGNYEQYF. In nucleotides, the CDR3 is TGTGCCAGCAGCTTTGGGGGCGGAAACTACGAGCAGTACTTC.

In this sample, this clonotype turned up a few times. DNA for the CDR3: TGTGCCAGCAGCTTAGACAGGGCCTCCTACGAGCAGTACTTC. This gives the protein CASSLDRASYEQYF. The chain recombines TRBV7-2 with TRBJ2-7; TRBD1 is a possible D gene (6 bases). V gave up 1 base and J gave up 0 bases, with 7 bases separating them. Germline V gives CDR1 SGHTA, CDR2 FQGNSA. This CDR3 spans 14 amino acids.

This clonotype was detected many times. The chain employs TRBV28 and TRBJ2-5; TRBD2 is a possible D gene (6 bases). Between the trimmed V and J ends, which lost 4 bases and 3 bases, there was a span of 12 bases. Germline V gives CDR1 MDHEN, CDR2 SYDVKM. The CDR3 length is 14 residues. CDR3 coding DNA: TGTGCCAGCAGTTCCCCAGGGAGGAAAGAGACCCAGTACTTC. It specifies CASSSPGRKETQYF. The variable domain in full, completed from reference TRBV28 and TRBJ2-5, reads DVKVTQSSRYLVKRTGEKVFLECVQDMDHENMFWYRQDPGLGLRLIYFSYDVKMKEKGDIPEGYSVSREKKERFSLILESASTNQTSMYLCASSSPGRKETQYFGPGTRLLVL.